These T cell receptor beta chains were read from a single sample in a study of CD8+ T cells in alopecia areata. Only in-frame clones appear in the TCRdb table, and some are missing; sequencing was by immunoSEQ multiplex PCR. Of 100,000 to 150,000 clones detected, about 50% appear once; the ten largest clones hold 15% to 20%. The sequencing used CD8+ T cells sorted from blood, collected at week 0. These receptors originate from a human donor with alopecia areata. CDR3s leave out the opening cysteine and the closing phenylalanine or tryptophan.

>TRBJ1-1|TRBV9
ASSVVMGTEAF
>TRBJ1-4|TRBV27
ASSWSGTNEKLF
>TRBJ1-1|TRBV5-6
ASSFGNPNTEAF
>TRBJ1-1|TRBV5-6
ASSAITGPNTEAF
>TRBJ2-4|TRBV6-5
ASTDGGGALY
>TRBJ2-7|TRBV28
ASTSDRYEQY
>TRBJ2-3|TRBV27
ASSSTDTQY
>TRBJ2-5|TRBV5-6
ASSFGYGETQY
>TRBJ2-2|TRBV15
ATRGRGANTGELF
>TRBJ1-3|TRBV30
AWKRHQAGNTIY
>TRBJ2-7|TRBV7-9
ASSWVKGQGDEQY
>TRBJ2-2|TRBV29-1
SVLALDTGELF
>TRBJ1-1|TRBV5-6
ASSLETNTEAF
>TRBJ2-1|TRBV7-2
ASSLRWDLRYNEQF
>TRBJ2-1|TRBV13
ASSLALAYNEQF
>TRBJ2-3|TRBV5-1
ASSLASGESTDTQY
>TRBJ1-1|TRBV29-1
SVEDRQGRANTEAF
>TRBJ1-4|TRBV6-4
ASSEEANEKLF
>TRBJ2-5|TRBV4-2
ASSQPGTLDTQY
>TRBJ2-7|TRBV10-3
AIKPGPSYEQY
>TRBJ1-1|TRBV5-6
ASSLPGGLPEAF
>TRBJ1-5|TRBV9
ASSPSGGGNQPQH
>TRBJ1-2|TRBV29-1
SVIDVDYGRT
>TRBJ1-1|TRBV6-5
ASSRDRGGGTEAF
>TRBJ2-7|TRBV11-2
ASSLAPGDPYSYEQY
>TRBJ2-7|TRBV29-1
SVCAGVLSYEQY
>TRBJ2-7|TRBV25-1
ASSLSRAYEQY
>TRBJ2-3|TRBV6-5
ATQGIHTQY
>TRBJ1-6|TRBV4-1
ASSQEGPVNSPLH
>TRBJ2-3|TRBV4-2
ASSQDGGYTDTQY
>TRBJ2-7|TRBV6-5
ASSYDRVSKASEQY
>TRBJ2-3|TRBV4-1
ASTDSGDTQY
>TRBJ2-7|TRBV25-1
ASSEIRAYEQY
>TRBJ2-7|TRBV29-1
SVETGRDYEQY
>TRBJ2-5|TRBV7-9
ASSPGGAYETQY
>TRBJ1-1|TRBV5-1
ASSPGQAGAF